This T cell receptor (beta chain) stems from a study of cytotoxic CD8 clonotypes in ibrutinib-treated CLL. Study results and caveats: Baseline-level clonality went beyond age-matched healthy donors and moved in step with circulating CD8+ T-cell counts.

This CDR3 region has 13 residues. V lost 2 bases to trimming and J lost 5 bases, with 11 bases between them. The germline V gene encodes CDR1 SGDLS and CDR2 YYNGEE. On this clone: Its matching antigen is unknown.

The protocol was immunoSEQ multiplex PCR, while the TCRdb copy is restricted to in-frame clones and leaves out a portion. Altogether 110,000 to 150,000 clones are present, 70% to 80% being singletons, with the ten largest covering 5.1%. Specimen: PBMCs, collected after 24 months of ibrutinib treatment. The receptor comes from a human donor with chronic lymphocytic leukemia. The J gene is TRBJ2-7, the V gene TRBV9; D might be TRBD1 (5 bases). The CDR3 region has the DNA TGTGCCAGCAGCGTCGGACAAGAGGACGAGCAGTACTTC. This codes for CASSVGQEDEQYF.